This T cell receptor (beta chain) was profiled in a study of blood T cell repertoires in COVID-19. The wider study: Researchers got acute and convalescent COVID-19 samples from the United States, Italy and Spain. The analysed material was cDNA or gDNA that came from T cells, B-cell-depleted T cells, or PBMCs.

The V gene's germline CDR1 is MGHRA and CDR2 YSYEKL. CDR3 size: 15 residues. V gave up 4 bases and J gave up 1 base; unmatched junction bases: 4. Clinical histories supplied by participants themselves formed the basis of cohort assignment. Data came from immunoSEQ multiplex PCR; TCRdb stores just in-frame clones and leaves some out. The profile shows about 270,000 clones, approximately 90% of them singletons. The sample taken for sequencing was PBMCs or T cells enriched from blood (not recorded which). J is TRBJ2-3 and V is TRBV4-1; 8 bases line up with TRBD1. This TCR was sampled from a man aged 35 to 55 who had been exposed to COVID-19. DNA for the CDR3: TGCGCCAGCAGCCCTTGGACAGGGCGCACAGATACGCAGTATTTT. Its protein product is CASSPWTGRTDTQYF.